This entry lists 13 T cell receptor beta chains sequenced from one sample in a study of blood T cell repertoires in COVID-19. Sequencing used immunoSEQ multiplex PCR; TCRdb keeps in-frame clones, though not all of them. This sample carries roughly 180,000 clones, 80% to 90% of them seen once, and the ten largest clones take around 5.4%. Specimen: peripheral blood. These TCRs come from a woman aged 50 to 60 with COVID-19, enrolled during active disease.

CDR3 sequence: CASDASSGGPLGEQFF. CDR3 DNA: TGTGCCAGCGATGCCTCTAGCGGGGGGCCGCTTGGAGAGCAGTTCTTC. The chain recombines TRBV2 with TRBJ2-1; 11 bases are a match to TRBD2. Per germline, CDR1 SNHLY and CDR2 FYNNEI. The CDR3 length is 16 residues. The J segment lost 10 bases and the V segment lost 8 bases, leaving 16 bases of the junction unmatched.

For the CDR3, the DNA is TGTGCCAGCACAGAGCGACAGGCGACTGGCTACACCTTC. Its translation: CASTERQATGYTF. The chain links TRBV28 to TRBJ1-2; TRBD1 might be the D (6 bases). The CDR3 runs 13 residues. V gave up 7 bases and J gave up 7 bases, with 16 bases separating them. Germline V lookup: CDR1 MDHEN, CDR2 SYDVKM.

In this sample, this clone turned up once. The rearrangement links TRBV6-4 to TRBJ1-2, with D maybe TRBD1 (5 bases). The CDR3 runs to 13 residues. With 3 bases removed from V and 8 bases from J, the gap between germline ends came to 13 bases. The germline V gene encodes CDR1 MRHNA and CDR2 SNTAGT. CDR3 sequence: CASSERGSLGYTF. CDR3 DNA sequence: TGTGCCAGCAGTGAAAGGGGCTCCCTGGGCTACACCTTC.

The chain recombines TRBV9 with TRBJ2-7; 8 bases are a match to TRBD1. V shed 3 bases, J shed 0 bases, and the junction held 5 bases outside the gene matches. This CDR3 has 15 amino acids. Germline values: CDR1 SGDLS, CDR2 YYNGEE. DNA for the CDR3: TGTGCCAGCAGCGCTGGGGGACAGGACTCCTACGAGCAGTACTTC. Protein: CASSAGGQDSYEQYF.

The rearrangement links TRBV27 to TRBJ1-1; no clear D. This CDR3 has 13 amino acids. Trimming removed 5 bases at V and 1 base at J, with 8 bases between. Germline values: CDR1 MNHEY, CDR2 SMNVEV (reference sequence). The CDR3 DNA follows: TGTGCCAGCAGTCTCCCAGGGAACACTGAAGCTTTCTTT. This gives the protein CASSLPGNTEAFF.

The chain employs TRBV7-8 and TRBJ1-5; D perhaps matches TRBD1 (5 bases). The CDR3 loop spans 12 amino acids. Looked up from germline, CDR1 is SGHVS and CDR2 is FQNEAQ. With 1 base removed from V and 7 bases from J, the gap between germline ends came to 5 bases. The CDR3: CASSLEGQPQHF. CDR3 nucleotides: TGTGCCAGCAGCTTAGAGGGGCAGCCCCAGCATTTT.

The chain uses TRBV2 and TRBJ1-5; tentative D call: TRBD1 (6 bases). Germline values: CDR1 SNHLY, CDR2 FYNNEI. With 4 bases removed from V and 0 bases from J, the gap between germline ends came to 13 bases. This CDR3 comprises 16 residues. The CDR3: CASSGDTGYSNQPQHF. The CDR3 bases are TGTGCCAGCAGTGGGGACACGGGGTATAGCAATCAGCCCCAGCATTTT.

V and J are TRBV29-1 and TRBJ1-4; possible D gene TRBD1, 6 bases. The CDR3 is made up of 12 amino acids. Per the germline V gene, CDR1 is SQVTM and CDR2 is ANQGSEA. V lost 6 bases, J lost 5 bases, and 10 bases lay in between. Here the CDR3 reads CSVGARNEKLFF. The CDR3 DNA reads TGCAGCGTGGGGGCGAGGAATGAAAAACTGTTTTTT.

The chain is built from TRBV6-5 and TRBJ2-5, with D perhaps TRBD2 (7 bases). Germline V gene sequence: CDR1 MNHEY, CDR2 SVGAGI. The CDR3 has 16 residues. The V gene lost 0 bases and the J gene lost 4 bases, with 15 bases spanning the gap. The CDR3 reads CASSYSKGGLGETQYF. The CDR3, as DNA: TGTGCCAGCAGTTACTCGAAGGGGGGGCTGGGAGAGACCCAGTACTTC.

This clone has just one count. V is TRBV29-1 and J is TRBJ2-1, with a possible D match to TRBD1 (6 bases). The CDR3 consists of 16 residues. Trimming removed 0 bases at V and 4 bases at J, with 16 bases between. Per the germline V gene, CDR1 is SQVTM and CDR2 is ANQGSEA. The CDR3 coding sequence is TGCAGCGTTGAAGACCCTGTGACAGGTGAATACAATGAGCAGTTCTTC. Protein product: CSVEDPVTGEYNEQFF.

The V gene is TRBV5-5, the J gene TRBJ1-2; D is uncertain. The V end lost 4 bases, the J end lost 7 bases, and 11 bases lay between the germline ends. This CDR3 comprises 12 residues. Per germline, CDR1 SGHKS and CDR2 YYEKEE (reference sequence). In DNA form, the CDR3 reads TGTGCCAGCAGCACCTCGACATTTGGCTACACCTTC. Translation gives CASSTSTFGYTF.

The rearrangement uses TRBV4-3 and TRBJ2-7; D may be TRBD1 (6 bases). Germline V gene sequence: CDR1 LGHNA, CDR2 YSLEER. V was trimmed by 0 bases and J by 2 bases, leaving 14 bases between them. The CDR3 covers 16 residues. CDR3 sequence reads: CASSQDSTGPTYEQYF. The CDR3 DNA is TGCGCCAGCAGCCAAGATAGTACAGGGCCAACCTACGAGCAGTACTTC.

CDR3 in amino acids: CASSMAAAHQETQYF. In DNA, the CDR3 is TGTGCCAGTAGTATGGCGGCAGCCCACCAAGAGACCCAGTACTTC. The chain has TRBV19 and TRBJ2-5, with no clear D. The V gene lost 3 bases and the J gene lost 0 bases, with 11 bases spanning the gap. CDR1 is LNHDA, CDR2 SQIVND, per germline (reference sequence). This CDR3 has 15 amino acids.